This is a list of T cell receptor beta chains from one sample in a study of post-analysis software for immune sequencing data. TCRdb reanalysed the PCR reads using MiXCR and keeps one entry per CDR3 protein. The sample contains over 300,000 distinct CDR3 sequences, 30% to 45% of which appear only once. Sequencing was done on a sample of blood. The receptors derive from a girl between 10 and 17 years old with multiple sclerosis. Each CDR3 is given with its conserved first and last residue. The order of the fields is V gene, J gene, D gene, clone size, CDR3 protein, CDR3 DNA. D genes are given only for firm matches. Where a row states a size, it is once, few, many or the class of an expanded clone; other rows omit it.

TRBV4-2,TRBJ2-7,TRBD1,.,CASSQENRGKGYEQYF,TGTGCCAGCAGCCAAGAAAACAGGGGGAAGGGCTACGAGCAGTACTTC
TRBV7-3,TRBJ2-7,.,.,CASSPVLAGDQYF,TGTGCCAGCAGCCCAGTGTTAGCCGGGGACCAGTACTTC
TRBV10-3,TRBJ1-1,.,.,CAIRRSPEGDTEAFF,TGTGCCATCAGACGGTCGCCAGAGGGGGACACTGAAGCTTTCTTT
TRBV7-2,TRBJ1-2,TRBD1,few,CASSLRQIQGHGYTF,TGTGCCAGCAGCCTACGACAGATACAGGGGCATGGCTACACCTTC
TRBV7-9,TRBJ1-1,.,.,CASSLGPTVNTEAFF,TGTGCCAGCAGCTTGGGTCCGACGGTGAACACTGAAGCTTTCTTT
TRBV5-1,TRBJ1-1,TRBD1,once,CASSPRGQALPEAFF,TGCGCCAGCAGCCCCAGAGGACAGGCCCTCCCTGAAGCTTTCTTT
TRBV20-1,TRBJ2-3,TRBD2,.,CSASFLAGALSLTDTQYF,TGCAGTGCTAGTTTTCTAGCGGGGGCCCTATCTCTCACAGATACGCAGTATTTT
TRBV5-1,TRBJ2-7,TRBD2,.,CASSLTSGAYEQYF,TGCGCCAGCAGCTTGACTAGCGGGGCCTACGAGCAGTACTTC
TRBV28,TRBJ2-7,TRBD1,.,CASSLPTGQGPYEQYF,TGTGCCAGCAGTTTACCGACTGGACAGGGGCCCTACGAGCAGTACTTC
TRBV7-9,TRBJ2-3,.,few,CASLFGGSTDTQYF,TGTGCCAGCTTATTTGGGGGTAGCACAGATACGCAGTATTTT
TRBV6-1,TRBJ2-1,.,.,CASSDPNRYLHERDNEQFF,TGTGCCAGCAGTGACCCCAACAGGTATCTCCACGAAAGAGATAATGAGCAGTTCTTC
TRBV6-5,TRBJ1-1,.,.,CASSYGVPTEAFF,TGTGCCAGCAGTTACGGGGTTCCCACTGAAGCTTTCTTT
TRBV12-3/TRBV12-4,TRBJ1-2,TRBD1,few,CASSPGQGALGYGYTF,TGTGCCAGCAGTCCGGGACAGGGGGCGCTGGGCTATGGCTACACCTTC
TRBV4-3,TRBJ1-2,.,few,CASSQGSDSLYGYTF,TGCGCCAGCAGCCAAGGGTCAGATTCTCTCTATGGCTACACCTTC
TRBV4-1,TRBJ1-2,.,once,CTSSQSRESRGYTF,TGCACCAGCAGCCAATCTAGGGAATCTAGGGGCTACACCTTC
TRBV4-3,TRBJ2-5,TRBD2,.,CASSQDLIAGGVETQYF,TGCGCCAGCAGCCAAGACCTGATAGCGGGGGGGGTAGAGACCCAGTACTTC
TRBV12-3/TRBV12-4,TRBJ2-7,.,few,CASSLDTGPYEQYF,TGTGCCAGCAGTTTAGACACAGGGCCCTACGAGCAGTACTTC
TRBV4-3,TRBJ1-2,.,many,CASSQNAGYSNYGYTF,TGCGCCAGCAGCCAAAACGCCGGATATTCTAACTATGGCTACACCTTC
TRBV20-1,TRBJ1-1,TRBD1,.,CSARQGAFTEAFF,TGCAGTGCTAGACAGGGGGCGTTCACTGAAGCTTTCTTT
TRBV4-1,TRBJ2-3,TRBD1,few,CASSQGDRPPADTQYF,TGCGCCAGCAGCCAGGGGGACAGACCCCCCGCAGATACGCAGTATTTT
TRBV7-9,TRBJ2-7,.,.,CASSLVHSYEQYF,TGTGCCAGCAGCTTAGTACATTCCTACGAGCAGTACTTC
TRBV3-1,TRBJ1-5,.,many,CASSHSNQPQHF,TGTGCCAGCAGCCACTCCAATCAGCCCCAGCATTTT
TRBV15,TRBJ2-1,TRBD2,many,CATSFERAGGINEQFF,TGTGCCACCAGCTTCGAACGAGCGGGGGGGATCAATGAGCAGTTCTTC
TRBV7-3,TRBJ2-6,.,.,CASSPRSGTGANVLTF,TGTGCCAGCAGCCCACGGTCGGGGACCGGGGCCAACGTCCTGACTTTC
TRBV5-1,TRBJ2-1,.,.,CASSFSSHRDVVNEQFF,TGCGCCAGCAGCTTTTCGAGTCATAGGGATGTTGTGAATGAGCAGTTCTTC
TRBV7-2,TRBJ1-5,.,.,CASSLGRDDQPQHF,TGTGCCAGCAGCTTAGGGAGGGATGATCAGCCCCAGCATTTT
TRBV20-1,TRBJ1-5,.,few,CSARLGAGNQPQHF,TGCAGTGCTAGGTTGGGGGCCGGCAATCAGCCCCAGCATTTT
TRBV7-9,TRBJ1-2,.,.,CASSPLGVGYTF,TGTGCCAGCAGCCCCCTGGGGGTTGGCTACACCTTC
TRBV29-1,TRBJ2-1,TRBD1,many,CSVQDRGSYNEQFF,TGCAGCGTTCAGGACAGGGGCTCCTACAATGAGCAGTTCTTC
TRBV10-3,TRBJ2-5,TRBD1,many,CAISASPGQGSETQYF,TGTGCCATCAGTGCATCTCCGGGACAGGGGTCGGAGACCCAGTACTTC
TRBV6-1,TRBJ2-1,TRBD1,.,CATCGQGANEQCF,TGTGCCACCTGTGGACAGGGGGCCAATGAGCAGTGCTTC
TRBV7-9,TRBJ2-1,.,.,CASSLDQAGLTFF,TGTGCCAGCAGCTTAGACCAGGCGGGGCTCACGTTCTTC
TRBV29-1,TRBJ2-3,TRBD2,.,CSVAGTSGRTDTQYF,TGCAGCGTTGCTGGGACTAGCGGGCGCACAGATACGCAGTATTTT
TRBV20-1,TRBJ1-5,TRBD1,.,CSARETGASQPQHF,TGCAGTGCTAGGGAAACAGGGGCGAGTCAGCCCCAGCATTTT
TRBV11-2,TRBJ2-7,TRBD2,few,CASSFDGLAVASEQYF,TGTGCCAGCAGCTTCGATGGACTAGCGGTGGCGTCAGAGCAGTACTTC